A single sample is the source of the 2 T cell receptor beta chains below, sequenced in a study of identical twins. Via MiXCR, TCRdb re-called the 5' RACE reads, giving one row per CDR3 protein. The profile shows fewer than 650,000 distinct CDR3 sequences, around 7.5% of them singletons. These records were also assigned to another study, of yellow fever vaccine responses in identical twins.

Specimen: PBMCs. The receptors were sampled from a woman in her late teens or twenties in good health.

As to this clonotype: Because it lacks the conserved phenylalanine or tryptophan at the end, this CDR3 is likely a read error. The limits of the CDR3 on the DNA are not certain, so only TCRdb's listed CDR3 is given. V usage is TRBV7-9 and J usage is TRBJ2-1; the table's D call, TRBD2, was not checked against the DNA. Germline values: CDR1 SEHNR, CDR2 FQNEAQ (reference sequence). The CDR3 has 16 amino acids, counting both end residues. This CDR3 is CASSPSGTSGILAGSV.

The V and J genes are TRBV2 and TRBJ2-5; a possible D gene is TRBD1 (5 bases). This CDR3 is 14 amino acids long. Germline lookup yields CDR1 SNHLY and CDR2 FYNNEI. V gave up 8 bases and J gave up 2 bases, with 15 bases separating them. The CDR3 DNA reads TGTGCCAGCGCCGCCAGGGCATTACAAGAGACCCAGTACTTC. As protein: CASAARALQETQYF.